The 10 T cell receptor beta chains below all came from one sample that was sequenced in a study of CD8 T cells in ankylosing spondylitis. Broader study findings: Blood of patients with ankylosing spondylitis appeared to be characterized by a TCR beta motif of eight highly homologous variants.

No antigens are known for them. MiXCR, applied by TCRdb to the 5' RACE reads, yields one record per CDR3 protein. This table holds around 490,000 distinct CDR3 sequences, about 5.2% found once. Sequenced material: blood, either unsorted or a sorted T cell fraction (not recorded which). Receptors were obtained from a male donor with ankylosing spondylitis.

There are many counts of this clonotype. The V call is TRBV28, the J call TRBJ2-1; 11 nucleotides align to TRBD2. CDR1 is MDHEN and CDR2 is SYDVKM in the germline V gene. Trimming cost V 5 bases and J 0 bases; bases outside gene matches: 6. There are 17 residues in the CDR3. The CDR3 spells CASSHLSGRASYNEQFF. The CDR3, as DNA: TGTGCCAGCAGTCACCTTAGCGGGAGGGCCTCCTACAATGAGCAGTTCTTC.

This clonotype occurred many times. The chain links TRBV7-2 to TRBJ1-2; 9 nucleotides line up with TRBD1. J gave up 3 bases and V 2 bases, and 4 bases lay outside the gene matches. The CDR3 loop spans 15 amino acids. Germline values: CDR1 SGHTA, CDR2 FQGNSA. In DNA form, the CDR3 reads TGTGCCAGCAGCTTATCGGGACAGGGCGACTATGGCTACACCTTC. Translation: CASSLSGQGDYGYTF.

At least ten counts were recorded for this clonotype. This chain joins TRBV24-1 and TRBJ2-1; 13 nucleotides line up with TRBD2. The CDR3 length is 15 residues. Germline values: CDR1 KGHDR, CDR2 SFDVKD. The V and J ends lost 7 bases and 9 bases, in that order; junction bases with no gene match: 8. CDR3 protein: CATSVPGLAGTEQFF. The CDR3 DNA sequence: TGTGCCACCAGCGTTCCGGGACTAGCGGGAACTGAGCAGTTCTTC.

This clonotype was detected many times. The chain has TRBV20-1 and TRBJ2-7; no clear D gene. With 2 bases removed from V and 4 bases from J, the gap between germline ends came to 9 bases. This CDR3 is 12 amino acids long. CDR1 is DFQATT and CDR2 is SNEGSKA in the germline V gene (reference sequence). CDR3 in DNA: TGCAGTGCTAGACCCAGCATTTACGAGCAGTACTTC. This codes for CSARPSIYEQYF.

The rearrangement joins TRBV20-1 to TRBJ2-3, with TRBD2 identical over 10 bases. The junction had 13 bases not matched to a gene; V was cut back by 4 bases and J by 6 bases. The CDR3 contains 16 residues. Looked up from germline, CDR1 is DFQATT and CDR2 is SNEGSKA (reference sequence). The CDR3 bases are TGCAGTGCTACGACTACAGCGGGGGGGCCGGGGGATACGCAGTATTTT. Protein: CSATTTAGGPGDTQYF.

This clonotype was counted ten times or more. This chain connects TRBV28 to TRBJ2-2, with D possibly TRBD2 on 6 matching bases. Per the germline V gene, CDR1 is MDHEN and CDR2 is SYDVKM. The CDR3 sequence is 14 residues long. V lost 4 bases and J lost 6, with 12 bases in between. The CDR3: CASSSPGEAGELFF. CDR3 bases: TGTGCCAGCAGTTCCCCTGGGGAGGCCGGGGAGCTGTTTTTT. The full variable domain, with the rest looked up from reference TRBV28 and TRBJ2-2, is DVKVTQSSRYLVKRTGEKVFLECVQDMDHENMFWYRQDPGLGLRLIYFSYDVKMKEKGDIPEGYSVSREKKERFSLILESASTNQTSMYLCASSSPGEAGELFFGEGSRLTVL.

This clonotype was recorded many times. The chain employs TRBV6-1 and TRBJ2-3, with D hard to call. V dropped 2 bases and J dropped 5 bases, with 17 bases sitting between them. The CDR3 loop spans 16 amino acids. The germline V gene encodes CDR1 MNHNS and CDR2 SASEGT. CDR3 bases: TGTGCCAGCAGTGAATTTGGCAGGCCACTTGGAGATACGCAGTATTTT. Translation gives CASSEFGRPLGDTQYF.

This sequence joins TRBV1 and TRBJ1-3. TRBV1 is a pseudogene. This CDR3 is 19 amino acids long. CDR3 DNA sequence: TGCTTCAGTGCTAGAGATCCTGGCTCTTTCGACAGCTCTGGAAACACCATATATTTT. Translation gives CFSARDPGSFDSSGNTIYF.

There are many counts of this clonotype. The chain uses TRBV9 and TRBJ2-2, with D possibly matching TRBD1 (6 bases). Trimming left V 2 bases short and J 5 bases short, with 10 bases between. Germline values: CDR1 SGDLS, CDR2 YYNGEE. The CDR3 sequence is 14 residues long. The CDR3 DNA reads as TGTGCCAGCAGCGTCCAGGGGCATACCGGGGAGCTGTTTTTT. Protein: CASSVQGHTGELFF.

This clonotype has at least ten counts. The V gene is TRBV20-1, the J gene TRBJ1-2, with 9 bases matching TRBD1. CDR1 and CDR2 from the germline V gene are DFQATT and SNEGSKA (reference sequence). J was trimmed by 7 bases and V by 2 bases; bases with no gene match: 8. There are 14 residues in the CDR3. The DNA of the CDR3 is TGCAGTGCTAGACCCGGGACAGGGCGGCGTGGCTACACCTTC. Its protein is CSARPGTGRRGYTF.